These 27 T cell receptor beta chains came from one sample sequenced in a study of T-cell reconstitution after alpha-beta-depleted transplantation in children. Preparation of the TCRbeta library used unique molecular identifiers. TCRdb ran MiXCR on the PCR reads and lists one entry per CDR3 protein. Of 45,000 to 60,000 distinct CDR3 sequences listed, around 53% are singletons. The specimen comprised peripheral blood, sampled before TCRalphabeta/CD19-depleted stem cell transplant. All receptors come from a boy in the first two years of life with SCID, due to receive a stem cell transplant.

This clonotype was counted only a few times. The genes are TRBV28 and TRBJ2-7; D unclear. The CDR3 runs 16 residues. With 3 bases removed from V and 0 bases from J, the gap between germline ends came to 15 bases. CDR1 and CDR2 (germline): MDHEN, SYDVKM. CDR3 region: CASSLSPRWSSYEQYF. The CDR3 region has the DNA TGTGCCAGCAGTTTGAGTCCCCGGTGGAGCTCCTACGAGCAGTACTTC.

The CDR3 coding sequence is TGCGCCAGCAGCCCGAAGCAGGGCTACGAGCAGTACTTC. This gives the protein CASSPKQGYEQYF. The chain uses TRBV5-1 and TRBJ2-7; D possibly corresponds to TRBD1 (5 bases). This CDR3 region has 13 residues. Per germline, CDR1 SGHRS and CDR2 YFSETQ. The V end was cut by 4 bases, the J end by 3 bases, with 11 bases between.

The V call is TRBV4-2, the J call TRBJ1-2; D is unresolved. Germline CDR1 and CDR2: LGHNA and YNFKEQ. The CDR3 runs 14 residues. Trimming stripped 4 bases from V and 2 bases from J, with 11 bases between. As DNA, the CDR3 is TGTGCCAGCAGCCCGGCAGTTCTAAACTATGGCTACACCTTC. It is translated as CASSPAVLNYGYTF.

The rearrangement joins TRBV20-1 to TRBJ2-1; 7 nucleotides match TRBD2. This CDR3 is built from 14 residues. The germline V gene encodes CDR1 DFQATT and CDR2 SNEGSKA (reference sequence). J was trimmed by 9 bases and V by 3 bases; bases with no gene match: 11. CDR3 bases: TGCAGTGCTAGTGAAGGCAGCGGGGCTGGTGAGCAGTTCTTC. Translated, it gives CSASEGSGAGEQFF.

This clonotype has a count of ten or more. The genes are TRBV7-3 and TRBJ2-3; 9 bases match TRBD2. The J segment lost 2 bases and the V segment lost 5 bases, leaving 11 bases of the junction unmatched. The CDR3 is made up of 17 amino acids. Germline CDR1 is SGHTA and CDR2 is FQGTGA. CDR3 sequence: CASSPRLAAGLTDTQYF. Written as DNA, the CDR3 is TGTGCCAGCAGCCCCCGACTAGCGGCAGGACTCACAGATACGCAGTATTTT.

V gene TRBV9 combines with J gene TRBJ2-1; 9 bases fit TRBD1. V dropped 1 base and J dropped 2; count of bases not matched to a gene: 1. The CDR3 extends over 15 amino acids. Germline V gene sequence: CDR1 SGDLS, CDR2 YYNGEE. CDR3 in amino acids: CASSVRDRAYNEQFF. The CDR3 nucleotides are TGTGCCAGCAGCGTAAGGGACAGGGCCTACAATGAGCAGTTCTTC.

This clonotype was detected only a few times. J is TRBJ2-3 and V is TRBV5-1; TRBD2 agrees at 12 bases. CDR3 length: 17 residues. J was trimmed by 3 bases and V by 4 bases; bases with no gene match: 9. CDR1 and CDR2 from the germline V gene are SGHRS and YFSETQ. In DNA form, the CDR3 reads TGCGCCAGCAGCCGCGACCCTAGCGGGGGGGCGACAGATACGCAGTATTTT. Translated, it gives CASSRDPSGGATDTQYF.

In its sample, this clonotype was seen many times. The CDR3 is CASSLDVSAYNEQFF. DNA for the CDR3: TGTGCCAGCAGCTTAGACGTCTCGGCCTACAATGAGCAGTTCTTC. V and J are TRBV11-2 and TRBJ2-1; D unclear. With 0 bases removed from V and 2 bases from J, the gap between germline ends came to 8 bases. Germline V gene sequence: CDR1 SGHAT, CDR2 FQNNGV. This CDR3 spans 15 amino acids.

The chain carries TRBV6-1 and TRBJ1-3, with D maybe TRBD1 (5 bases). Trimming took 8 bases from V and 0 from J, leaving 14 bases between them. CDR1 and CDR2 (germline): MNHNS, SASEGT. CDR3 length: 15 residues. The CDR3 here is CASGDGGFSGNTIYF. CDR3 DNA: TGTGCCAGCGGGGACGGGGGGTTCTCTGGAAACACCATATATTTT.

This clonotype came up a few times. The gene calls are TRBV25-1 and TRBJ2-1; TRBD2 agrees at 12 bases. The CDR3 consists of 16 residues. Per germline, CDR1 MGHDK and CDR2 SYGVNS. Germline trimming cut 1 base from V and 4 bases from J; bases unmatched to any gene: 2. The CDR3 DNA sequence: TGTGCCAGCAGTGAATTGACTAGCGGGGGATACAATGAGCAGTTCTTC. Translating gives CASSELTSGGYNEQFF.

V gene TRBV7-9 combines with J gene TRBJ2-7, with 9 positions matching TRBD1. CDR3 length equals 13 residues. Germline CDR1 is SEHNR and CDR2 is FQNEAQ (reference sequence). Losses at the gene ends were 1 base for V and 5 bases for J; bases not matched to a gene: 0. The CDR3, as DNA: TGTGCCAGCAGCTTAGGGACAGGGGACGAGCAGTACTTC. It codes for CASSLGTGDEQYF. The complete variable domain, with remaining parts taken from reference TRBV7-9 and TRBJ2-7, reads DTGVSQNPRHKITKRGQNVTFRCDPISEHNRLYWYRQTLGQGPEFLTYFQNEAQLEKSRLLSDRFSAERPKGSFSTLEIQRTEQGDSAMYLCASSLGTGDEQYFGPGTRLTVT.

The rearrangement uses TRBV6-6 and TRBJ1-1; D not certain. Trimming stripped 5 bases from V and 4 bases from J, with 5 bases between. The CDR3 runs to 11 residues. CDR1 MNHNY and CDR2 SVGAGI come from the germline V gene (reference sequence). CDR3 nucleotides: TGTGCCAGCAGTCGGACCACTGAAGCTTTCTTT. It yields the protein CASSRTTEAFF.

The chain is built from TRBV20-1 and TRBJ2-7, with TRBD2 identical over 7 bases. Germline CDR1 is DFQATT and CDR2 is SNEGSKA (reference sequence). This CDR3 comprises 15 residues. Trimming removed 1 base from V and 3 bases from J; junction bases left unmatched: 9. CDR3 sequence (DNA): TGCAGTGCTAGAGTCCCAAGCGGGGACTTCTACGAGCAGTACTTC. This sequence encodes CSARVPSGDFYEQYF.

The CDR3 nucleotides read TGCAGTGCGGAAGACCGGGACAACTCCTACGAGCAGTACTTC. This codes for CSAEDRDNSYEQYF. The V gene is TRBV20-1, the J gene TRBJ2-7, with TRBD1 as a possible D gene (6 bases). The CDR3 spans 14 residues. Germline CDR1 reads DFQATT; CDR2 reads SNEGSKA (reference sequence). Trimming removed 6 bases from V and 0 bases from J, with 15 bases in between.

The chain couples TRBV27 to TRBJ2-2; weak D call: TRBD1 (5 bases). The V and J ends lost 4 bases and 3 bases respectively, with 9 bases between them. CDR1 and CDR2 (germline): MNHEY, SMNVEV (reference sequence). The CDR3 extends over 14 amino acids. CDR3 loop: CASSSPGHTGELFF. In DNA, the CDR3 is TGTGCCAGCAGTTCGCCAGGGCACACCGGGGAGCTGTTTTTT.

This clonotype has a handful of counts. The V call is TRBV18, the J call TRBJ2-3; D remains unclear. This CDR3 region has 13 residues. The germline V gene encodes CDR1 KGHSH and CDR2 LQKENI. V was trimmed by 4 bases and J by 2 bases, leaving 7 bases between them. This CDR3 reads CASSLSVTDTQYF. The CDR3 coding sequence is TGTGCCAGCTCACTCAGCGTCACAGATACGCAGTATTTT.

This chain links TRBV6-1 with TRBJ1-2; 11 bases agree with TRBD1. CDR1 and CDR2 (germline): MNHNS, SASEGT. V shed 7 bases, J shed 4 bases, and the junction held 8 bases outside the gene matches. CDR3 length equals 15 residues. CDR3 bases: TGTGCCAGCATCCCGGGACAGGGGGTAGTCTATGGCTACACCTTC. Its translation: CASIPGQGVVYGYTF.

In nucleotides, the CDR3 is TGTGCCAGCAGCCCATCGGGGGGGCGGCAGTATTTT. Translating it yields CASSPSGGRQYF. The chain recombines TRBV7-2 with TRBJ2-3, with 8 bases that match TRBD2. The CDR3 is 12 amino acids. The germline CDR1 and CDR2 sequences are SGHTA and FQGNSA. V trimming: 5 bases; J trimming: 11 bases; junction bases outside the gene matches: 6.

This clonotype was seen a few times. J is TRBJ2-1 and V is TRBV5-1, with 9 nucleotides matching TRBD1. The V and J ends lost 5 bases and 10 bases, in that order; junction bases with no gene match: 10. CDR1 SGHRS and CDR2 YFSETQ come from the germline V gene. CDR3 length equals 14 residues. CDR3 DNA: TGCGCCAGCAGTAGAGACAGGGGGAATGAGGAGCAGTTCTTC. Translating gives CASSRDRGNEEQFF.

The rearrangement uses TRBV7-6 and TRBJ1-4, with D unresolved. Trimming took 1 base from V and 0 from J, leaving 6 bases between them. CDR3 length: 15 amino acids. Germline assignment: CDR1 SGHVS and CDR2 FNYEAQ. CDR3: CASSLGATTNEKLFF. The CDR3 DNA reads TGTGCCAGCAGCTTAGGCGCCACAACTAATGAAAAACTGTTTTTT.

This clonotype was detected only a few times. This sequence joins TRBV6-1 and TRBJ1-1; 8 bases fit TRBD1. Germline V gives CDR1 MNHNS, CDR2 SASEGT. V lost 4 bases and J lost 7; bases outside the gene matches: 5. The CDR3 sequence is 13 residues long. CDR3 nucleotide sequence: TGTGCCAGCAGTGCGACAGGGGTAAGTGAAGCTTTCTTT. This codes for CASSATGVSEAFF.

This clonotype was counted ten times or more. J is TRBJ2-1 and V is TRBV7-2; 8 nucleotides match TRBD2. The CDR3 extends over 15 amino acids. V lost 1 base and J lost 6; bases outside the gene matches: 5. CDR1 is SGHTA, CDR2 FQGNSA, per germline. The CDR3, as DNA: TGTGCCAGCAGCTTAGTCGGGGGGGCCATCAATGAGCAGTTCTTC. It is translated as CASSLVGGAINEQFF.

A single count supports this clonotype. The V and J genes are TRBV5-1 and TRBJ1-3; unclear D gene. Germline V gene data show CDR1 as SGHRS and CDR2 as YFSETQ. This CDR3 comprises 14 residues. Trimming cost V 0 bases and J 0 bases, with 4 bases left between them. The CDR3 nucleotides read TGCGCCAGCAGCTTGGACAACTCTGGAAACACCATATATTTT. Its protein product is CASSLDNSGNTIYF.

The V call is TRBV12-3 or TRBV12-4, the J call TRBJ2-1, with 11 positions matching TRBD2. CDR3 length equals 16 residues. J gave up 2 bases and V 5 bases, and 5 bases lay outside the gene matches. The CDR3 reads CASSPGLAGTYNEQFF. The CDR3 coding sequence is TGTGCCAGCAGTCCCGGACTAGCGGGCACCTACAATGAGCAGTTCTTC.

The rearrangement uses TRBV11-2 and TRBJ2-4; TRBD1 is a possible D gene (6 bases). The CDR3 loop spans 18 amino acids. The germline V gene encodes CDR1 SGHAT and CDR2 FQNNGV. Deletions cut 5 bases from V and 0 bases from J, with 20 bases between. This CDR3 reads CASSLRLTGRLAKNIQYF. The DNA for the CDR3 is TGTGCCAGCAGCCTCAGATTGACAGGCAGACTAGCCAAAAACATTCAGTACTTC.

This sequence joins TRBV6-1 and TRBJ2-1; D is undetermined. Germline CDR1 MNHNS, CDR2 SASEGT. CDR3 length: 14 amino acids. V shed 3 bases and J shed 6 bases, with 12 bases lying between them. The CDR3 coding sequence is TGTGCCAGCAGTGAGTGGGTAGAGTCCAATGAGCAGTTCTTC. It is translated as CASSEWVESNEQFF.

V usage is TRBV20-1 and J usage is TRBJ1-5; 8 nucleotides match TRBD1. This CDR3 region has 14 residues. The junction had 7 bases not matched to a gene; V was cut back by 3 bases and J by 6 bases. CDR1 DFQATT and CDR2 SNEGSKA come from the germline V gene (reference sequence). The CDR3 loop reads CSARSGGVGQPQHF. The CDR3 bases are TGCAGTGCTAGGTCAGGGGGCGTCGGTCAGCCCCAGCATTTT.